The 18 T cell receptor beta chains given below trace back to one sample, sequenced in a study of T-cell memory formation after mild COVID-19. TCRdb passed the 5' RACE reads through MiXCR, listing each CDR3 protein once. The sample holds 300,000 to 350,000 distinct CDR3 sequences, 15% to 20% seen once. The sample comprised PBMCs or a T cell subset sorted from them (not recorded which). All receptors derive from a man aged 18 to 30 who had mild COVID-19 (a few samples of this study predate the infection). Cell type and time point are not known.

There are a few counts of this clonotype. This chain uses TRBV7-9 with TRBJ1-1; D gene unclear. Germline V gives CDR1 SEHNR, CDR2 FQNEAQ (reference sequence). V dropped 7 bases and J dropped 7 bases, with 16 bases sitting between them. The CDR3 consists of 13 residues. DNA for the CDR3: TGTGCCAGCACCCTCTCCAACATTAATGAAGCTTTCTTT. Protein sequence: CASTLSNINEAFF.

This clonotype was seen more than once but under ten times. The V and J genes are TRBV7-9 and TRBJ1-5, with 7 nucleotides matching TRBD1. Unmatched junction bases numbered 19, after V lost 5 bases and J lost 3 bases. This CDR3 spans 19 amino acids. Germline CDR1 reads SEHNR; CDR2 reads FQNEAQ (reference sequence). The CDR3 nucleotides are TGTGCCAGCAGCGCTAGACAGGGAACGGGTATAAGGGACAATCAGCCCCAGCATTTT. It specifies CASSARQGTGIRDNQPQHF. Combining the CDR3 with reference TRBV7-9 and TRBJ1-5 gives the whole variable domain DTGVSQNPRHKITKRGQNVTFRCDPISEHNRLYWYRQTLGQGPEFLTYFQNEAQLEKSRLLSDRFSAERPKGSFSTLEIQRTEQGDSAMYLCASSARQGTGIRDNQPQHFGDGTRLSIL.

The chain links TRBV20-1 to TRBJ2-7, with TRBD2 as a possible D gene (6 bases). The germline CDR1 and CDR2 sequences are DFQATT and SNEGSKA (reference sequence). The CDR3 is made up of 14 amino acids. Trimming took off 2 bases at V and 2 bases at J, with 13 bases between the two ends. For the CDR3, the DNA is TGCAGTGCTAGACTTCCAGGACTACCCTACGAGCAGTACTTC. This sequence encodes CSARLPGLPYEQYF.

This clonotype came up a few times. V gene TRBV5-1 combines with J gene TRBJ2-2; no definite D call. Trimming removed 4 bases from V and 3 bases from J, with 10 bases in between. This CDR3 has 14 amino acids. Germline CDR1 SGHRS, CDR2 YFSETQ. The CDR3 sequence: CASSPDTDTGELFF. The CDR3 DNA reads TGCGCCAGCAGCCCAGACACTGACACCGGGGAGCTGTTTTTT. The full variable domain, its missing parts supplied by reference TRBV5-1 and TRBJ2-2, is KAGVTQTPRYLIKTRGQQVTLSCSPISGHRSVSWYQQTPGQGLQFLFEYFSETQRNKGNFPGRFSGRQFSNSRSEMNVSTLELGDSALYLCASSPDTDTGELFFGEGSRLTVL.

This rearrangement joins TRBV30 to TRBJ2-5; 10 positions match TRBD1. CDR1 is GTSNPN and CDR2 is SVGIG in the germline V gene (reference sequence). Trimming removed 1 base from V and 5 bases from J; junction bases left unmatched: 4. This CDR3 comprises 14 residues. The CDR3 sequence: CAWSGDRGGETQYF. The CDR3 DNA sequence: TGTGCCTGGAGTGGGGACAGGGGAGGGGAGACCCAGTACTTC.

This clonotype has more than one count but fewer than ten. The J gene is TRBJ2-5, the V gene TRBV7-2, with 7 bases lining up with TRBD2. After removal of 0 bases from V and 5 bases from J, the junction contained 6 bases not matched to a gene. From germline, CDR1 is SGHTA and CDR2 FQGNSA. There are 15 residues in the CDR3. The CDR3 region has the DNA TGTGCCAGCAGCTTAGCTTGGGGGGGAGGGGAGACCCAGTACTTC. It codes for CASSLAWGGGETQYF.

In its sample, this clonotype was seen a few times. The chain carries TRBV12-3 or TRBV12-4 and TRBJ1-4; D is uncertain. The CDR3 sequence is 14 residues long. Deletions cut 3 bases from V and 8 bases from J, with 13 bases between. CDR3: CASSFRSGAEKLFF. The CDR3 nucleotides are TGTGCCAGCAGTTTCCGATCCGGAGCCGAAAAACTGTTTTTT.

The V call is TRBV5-6, the J call TRBJ2-2; no firm D call. Germline-derived CDR1 and CDR2 are SGHDT and YYEEEE. The CDR3 has 15 amino acids. Trimming took 4 bases from V and 1 from J, leaving 11 bases between them. The CDR3 bases are TGTGCCAGCAGCGGCCTGGCGGAGAACACCGGGGAGCTGTTTTTT. Translated, it gives CASSGLAENTGELFF. The entire variable domain, with the rest obtained from reference TRBV5-6 and TRBJ2-2, is as follows: DAGVTQSPTHLIKTRGQQVTLRCSPKSGHDTVSWYQQALGQGPQFIFQYYEEEERQRGNFPDRFSGHQFPNYSSELNVNALLLGDSALYLCASSGLAENTGELFFGEGSRLTVL.

V and J are TRBV4-1 and TRBJ2-3; TRBD2 aligns across 9 bases. V was pared by 0 bases and J by 4 bases, with 5 bases of the junction left unmatched. Germline CDR1 reads MGHRA; CDR2 reads YSYEKL. The CDR3 runs to 16 residues. The CDR3 nucleotides are TGCGCCAGCAGCCAAGAGTGGGCGGGGGGGGCAGATACGCAGTATTTT. Translated, it gives CASSQEWAGGADTQYF.

There are a few counts of this clonotype. The gene calls are TRBV20-1 and TRBJ1-6; D possibly corresponds to TRBD1 (5 bases). Per the germline V gene, CDR1 is DFQATT and CDR2 is SNEGSKA (reference sequence). The CDR3 totals 13 residues. The V end lost 1 base, the J end lost 7 bases, and 8 bases lay between the germline ends. DNA for the CDR3: TGCAGTGCTAGAGGGGACGGGAATTCACCCCTCCACTTT. It is translated as CSARGDGNSPLHF.

This clonotype was observed at least ten times. This chain joins TRBV28 and TRBJ2-7, with 7 bases fitting TRBD1. This CDR3 region has 14 residues. CDR1 is MDHEN and CDR2 is SYDVKM in the germline V gene. Trimming removed 6 bases from V and 3 bases from J; junction bases left unmatched: 8. Written as DNA, the CDR3 is TGTGCCAGCAGCCATTCGGACAGGAACTACGAGCAGTACTTC. This codes for CASSHSDRNYEQYF.

The chain recombines TRBV18 with TRBJ1-2, with TRBD1 identical over 7 bases. Trimming removed 5 bases from V and 4 bases from J; junction bases left unmatched: 13. CDR1 and CDR2 (germline): KGHSH, LQKENI. The CDR3 has 16 residues. The CDR3 sequence: CASSSPELGTAYGYTF. CDR3 nucleotides: TGTGCCAGCTCATCCCCCGAGCTTGGGACAGCCTATGGCTACACCTTC.

This chain joins TRBV12-3 or TRBV12-4 and TRBJ2-4; no firm D call. The CDR3 extends over 13 amino acids. Trimming shortened V by 8 bases and J by 7 bases, and 15 bases separated the two germline ends. Here the CDR3 DNA reads TGTGCCAGCTTCACCCTCCGGACCAACATTCAGTACTTC. Translating gives CASFTLRTNIQYF.

This clonotype was recorded a few times. The chain joins TRBV5-6 to TRBJ1-2, with 8 bases lining up with TRBD1. This CDR3 is 14 amino acids long. Germline V lookup: CDR1 SGHDT, CDR2 YYEEEE. After removal of 3 bases from V and 8 bases from J, the junction contained 9 bases not matched to a gene. The CDR3 sequence: CASSSDRVWLGYTF. The CDR3 region has the DNA TGTGCCAGCAGCTCGGACAGGGTATGGTTGGGCTACACCTTC. The whole variable domain, remainder taken from reference TRBV5-6 and TRBJ1-2, is DAGVTQSPTHLIKTRGQQVTLRCSPKSGHDTVSWYQQALGQGPQFIFQYYEEEERQRGNFPDRFSGHQFPNYSSELNVNALLLGDSALYLCASSSDRVWLGYTFGSGTRLTVV.

The gene calls are TRBV24-1 and TRBJ2-5; either TRBD1 or TRBD2 may fit D (5 bases each). Germline assignment: CDR1 KGHDR and CDR2 SFDVKD. This CDR3 is 14 amino acids long. V shed 2 bases and J shed 1 base, with 7 bases lying between them. CDR3 residues: CATSDWGSQETQYF. The CDR3 bases are TGTGCCACCAGTGATTGGGGGAGCCAAGAGACCCAGTACTTC.

This chain uses TRBV27 with TRBJ1-1, with D hard to call. With 9 bases removed from V and 8 bases from J, the gap between germline ends came to 10 bases. Per the germline V gene, CDR1 is MNHEY and CDR2 is SMNVEV (reference sequence). CDR3 size: 10 residues. CDR3 sequence (DNA): TGTGCCAGTGGAGAATTCGAAGCTTTCTTT. Its protein is CASGEFEAFF.

The chain links TRBV11-2 to TRBJ2-1; D tentatively reads TRBD1 or TRBD2 (5 bases each). Germline values: CDR1 SGHAT, CDR2 FQNNGV. V lost 5 bases and J 7 bases, leaving 21 bases between the germline ends. The CDR3 length is 16 residues. CDR3 sequence reads: CASSAGGREKGNEQFF. In nucleotides, the CDR3 is TGTGCCAGCAGCGCTGGGGGAAGGGAGAAAGGAAATGAGCAGTTCTTC.

In its sample, this clonotype was seen many times. The chain combines TRBV18 with TRBJ2-2, with D unresolved. Trimming took off 0 bases at V and 1 base at J, with 3 bases between the two ends. The CDR3 has 14 amino acids. The germline gives CDR1 KGHSH, CDR2 LQKENI. CDR3 residues: CASSPPKNTGELFF. The CDR3 coding sequence is TGTGCCAGCTCACCACCCAAGAACACCGGGGAGCTGTTTTTT.